This TCR beta chain comes out of a study of OX40 agonist ivuxolimab in advanced cancers. Study results and limitations: CD8+ T cells averaged more expanded clones than CD4+.

Sequencing used immunoSEQ multiplex PCR; TCRdb keeps in-frame clones, though not all of them. The sample lists tens of thousands of clones, approximately 95% occurring once. This clone was counted ten times or more. Its antigen is undetermined. Germline lookup yields CDR1 LGHNA and CDR2 YNFKEQ. V shed 1 base and J shed 0 bases, with 10 bases lying between them. This CDR3 comprises 15 residues. The chain links TRBV4-2 to TRBJ2-7; a weak D match, TRBD1 (5 bases). This sample comprised CD4+ or CD8+ T cells sorted from blood, obtained in a trial of the OX40 agonist ivuxolimab. The TCR sequence derives from an adult with an advanced solid tumor such as melanoma, head and neck, liver or kidney cancer. The CDR3 sequence: CASSQGQSSSYEQYF. DNA of the CDR3: TGTGCCAGCAGCCAAGGACAGTCGTCCTCCTACGAGCAGTACTTC.